These 5 T cell receptor beta chains were all obtained from the same sample, sequenced in a study of T-cell memory formation after mild COVID-19. TCRdb processed the 5' RACE reads anew with MiXCR; each CDR3 protein has one entry. Seen here are over 70,000 distinct CDR3 sequences, more than 12% observed once, and the top ten hold around two fifths. The specimen sequenced was PBMCs or a T cell subset sorted from them (not recorded which). Every receptor here comes from a man aged 18 to 29 who had mild COVID-19 (a few samples of this study predate the infection). Cell type and time point are not known.

This clonotype came up a few times. The chain is built from TRBV28 and TRBJ2-1; D unclear. The CDR3 covers 10 residues. The germline V and J ends were trimmed by 5 bases and 8 bases, with 4 bases remaining between them. Germline V lookup: CDR1 MDHEN, CDR2 SYDVKM. The CDR3 loop is CASSGYEQFF. The CDR3 region has the DNA TGTGCCAGCAGTGGTTATGAGCAGTTCTTC.

This clonotype was seen many times. This chain links TRBV12-3 or TRBV12-4 with TRBJ2-1; D is perhaps TRBD2 (7 bases). The CDR3 runs to 15 residues. Trimming pared 6 bases from V and 0 bases from J, leaving 12 bases between. DNA for the CDR3: TGTGCCAGCAGAGGCGGGGGCCCCTCCTACAATGAGCAGTTCTTC. This translates into CASRGGGPSYNEQFF.

The V and J genes are TRBV10-2 and TRBJ2-7, with D maybe TRBD1 (5 bases). CDR3 size: 13 residues. Germline CDR1 reads WSHSY; CDR2 reads SAAADI. Trimming pared 3 bases from V and 1 base from J, leaving 7 bases between. The CDR3 loop reads CASSDQGSYEQYF. The CDR3 DNA sequence: TGCGCCAGCAGTGACCAGGGATCCTACGAGCAGTACTTC.

The chain recombines TRBV28 with TRBJ2-2; no reliable D call. CDR1 is MDHEN and CDR2 is SYDVKM in the germline V gene. Trimming left V 4 bases short and J 2 bases short, with 8 bases between. CDR3 length: 14 residues. CDR3 sequence reads: CASSYSLNTGELFF. CDR3 nucleotide sequence: TGTGCCAGCAGTTATTCACTTAACACCGGGGAGCTGTTTTTT.

The chain employs TRBV7-9 and TRBJ2-2, with D perhaps given as TRBD1 or TRBD2 (6 bases each). Trimming shortened V by 6 bases and J by 2 bases, and 22 bases separated the two germline ends. The CDR3 runs 18 residues. The germline V gene has CDR1 SEHNR and CDR2 FQNEAQ (reference sequence). CDR3 residues: CASSSHRVSGLNTGELFF. The CDR3 bases are TGTGCCAGCAGTTCCCACAGGGTCAGCGGGCTCAACACCGGGGAGCTGTTTTTT.